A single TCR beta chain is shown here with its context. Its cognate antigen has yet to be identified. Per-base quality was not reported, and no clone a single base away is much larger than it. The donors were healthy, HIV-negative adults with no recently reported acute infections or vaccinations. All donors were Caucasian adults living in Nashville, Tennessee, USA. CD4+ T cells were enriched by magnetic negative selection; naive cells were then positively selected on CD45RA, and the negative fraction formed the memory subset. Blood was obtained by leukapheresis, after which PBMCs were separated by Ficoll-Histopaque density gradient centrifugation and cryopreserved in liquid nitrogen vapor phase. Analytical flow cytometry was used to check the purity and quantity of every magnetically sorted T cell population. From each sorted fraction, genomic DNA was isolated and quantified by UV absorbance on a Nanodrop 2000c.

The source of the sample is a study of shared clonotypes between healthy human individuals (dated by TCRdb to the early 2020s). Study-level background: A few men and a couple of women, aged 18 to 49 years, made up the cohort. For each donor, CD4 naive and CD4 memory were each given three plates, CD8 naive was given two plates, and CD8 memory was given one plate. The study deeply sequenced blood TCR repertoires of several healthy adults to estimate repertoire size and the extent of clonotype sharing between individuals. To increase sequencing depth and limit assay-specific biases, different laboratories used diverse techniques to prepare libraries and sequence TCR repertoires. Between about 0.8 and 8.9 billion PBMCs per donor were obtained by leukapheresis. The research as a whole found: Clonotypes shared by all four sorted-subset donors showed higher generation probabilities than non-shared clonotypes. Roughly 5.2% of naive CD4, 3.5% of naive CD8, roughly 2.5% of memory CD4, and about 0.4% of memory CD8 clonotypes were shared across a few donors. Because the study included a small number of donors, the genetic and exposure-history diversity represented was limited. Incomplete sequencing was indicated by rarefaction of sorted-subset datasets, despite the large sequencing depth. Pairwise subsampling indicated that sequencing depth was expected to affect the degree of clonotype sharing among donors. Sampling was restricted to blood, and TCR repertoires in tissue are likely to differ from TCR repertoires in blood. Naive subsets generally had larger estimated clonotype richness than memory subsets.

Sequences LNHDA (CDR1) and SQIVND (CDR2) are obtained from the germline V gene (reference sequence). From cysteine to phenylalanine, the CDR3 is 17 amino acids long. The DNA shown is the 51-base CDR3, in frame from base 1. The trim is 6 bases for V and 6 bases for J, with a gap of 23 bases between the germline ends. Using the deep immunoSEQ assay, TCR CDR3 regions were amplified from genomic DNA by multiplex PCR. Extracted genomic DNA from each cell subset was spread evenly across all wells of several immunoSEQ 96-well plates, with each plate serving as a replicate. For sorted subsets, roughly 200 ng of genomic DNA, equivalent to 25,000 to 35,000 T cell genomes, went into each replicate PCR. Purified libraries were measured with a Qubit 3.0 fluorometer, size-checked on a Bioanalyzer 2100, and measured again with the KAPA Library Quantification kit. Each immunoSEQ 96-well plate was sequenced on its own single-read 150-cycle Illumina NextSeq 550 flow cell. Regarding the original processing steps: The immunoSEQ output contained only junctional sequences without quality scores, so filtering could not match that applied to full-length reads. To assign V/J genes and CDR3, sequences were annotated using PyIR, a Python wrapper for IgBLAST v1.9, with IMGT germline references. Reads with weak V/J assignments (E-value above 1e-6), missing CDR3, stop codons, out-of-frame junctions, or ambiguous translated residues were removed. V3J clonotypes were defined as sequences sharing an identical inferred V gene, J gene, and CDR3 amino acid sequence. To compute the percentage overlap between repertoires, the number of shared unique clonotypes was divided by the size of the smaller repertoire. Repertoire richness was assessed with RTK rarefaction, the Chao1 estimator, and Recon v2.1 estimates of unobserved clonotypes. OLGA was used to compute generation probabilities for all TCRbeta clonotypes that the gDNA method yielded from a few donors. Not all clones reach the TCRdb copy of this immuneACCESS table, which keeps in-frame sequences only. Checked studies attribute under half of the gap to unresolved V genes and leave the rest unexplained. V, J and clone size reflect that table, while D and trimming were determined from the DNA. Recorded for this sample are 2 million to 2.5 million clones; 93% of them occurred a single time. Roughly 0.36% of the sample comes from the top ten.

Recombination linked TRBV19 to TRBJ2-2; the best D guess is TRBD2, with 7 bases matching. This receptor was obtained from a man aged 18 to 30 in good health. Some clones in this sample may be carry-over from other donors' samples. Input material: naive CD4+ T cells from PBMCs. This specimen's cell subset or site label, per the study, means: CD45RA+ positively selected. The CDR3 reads CASRSGGRERLPGELFF. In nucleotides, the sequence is TGTGCCAGTAGGTCCGGGGGGCGGGAGAGACTTCCCGGGGAGCTGTTTTTT.